The rows below give T cell receptor beta chains drawn from one sample of a study of blood T cell repertoires in COVID-19. Assay used: immunoSEQ multiplex PCR; TCRdb lists only in-frame clones, some missing. The sample yields some 40,000 clones, more than 80% seen once. The material sequenced was peripheral blood. The receptors originated from a human donor in a cohort sampled during active or convalescent COVID-19. The donor label of this sample is uncertain. Both conserved end residues are part of each CDR3. D genes are given only for firm matches. Some rows mark clone size as missing; the rest say once, few, many or name a class of expanded clone.

>TRBD1|TRBJ2-1|TRBV24-1|.
CATSDAGQGRHNEQFF
TGTGCCACCAGTGATGCAGGACAGGGTCGACACAATGAGCAGTTCTTC
>TRBD2|TRBJ2-7|TRBV4-3|.
CASSQGRERGYEQYF
TGCGCCAGCAGCCAAGGGCGGGAGCGCGGCTACGAGCAGTACTTC
>.|TRBJ1-1|TRBV21-1|.
CASSPRDRNTEAFF
TGTGCCAGCAGCCCCCGGGACAGGAACACTGAAGCTTTCTTT
>.|TRBJ2-6|TRBV6-5|.
CASSSLSGANVLTF
TGTGCCAGCAGTTCCCTATCTGGGGCCAACGTCCTGACTTTC
>TRBD1|TRBJ1-2|TRBV27|once
CASSLHNRGGSHMSYTF
TGTGCCAGCAGTTTACATAACAGGGGGGGCTCCCATATGAGCTACACCTTC
>TRBD1|TRBJ1-2|TRBV4-1|.
CASSPRQGNGYTF
TGCGCCAGCAGCCCGCGACAGGGTAATGGCTACACCTTC
>TRBD1|TRBJ2-2|TRBV27|.
CASSFYGQGRVTGELFF
TGTGCCAGCAGTTTTTACGGACAGGGCAGGGTCACCGGGGAGCTGTTTTTT
>TRBD1|TRBJ2-1|TRBV15|.
CATSPGQGEYNEQFF
TGTGCCACCAGCCCCGGACAGGGCGAGTACAATGAGCAGTTCTTC
>.|TRBJ2-3|TRBV4-3|.
CASSQDQRTGRLGDTQYF
TGCGCCAGCAGCCAAGATCAGAGAACAGGCCGTCTTGGGGATACGCAGTATTTT
>TRBD1|TRBJ2-1|TRBV18|.
CASSRTGGSVEQFF
TGTGCCAGCTCACGAACAGGGGGTTCTGTAGAGCAGTTCTTC
>TRBD2|TRBJ2-3|TRBV4-2|once
CASSPSGTMGTDTQYF
TGTGCCAGCAGCCCCTCCGGGACTATGGGCACAGATACGCAGTATTTT
>TRBD2|TRBJ2-7|TRBV4-1|.
CASSSPGGIYEQYF
TGCGCCAGCAGCTCCCCGGGAGGGATCTACGAGCAGTACTTC
>TRBD2|TRBJ2-2|TRBV30|.
CAWSFPRSGRARTGELFF
TGTGCCTGGAGTTTCCCGAGAAGCGGGAGGGCTAGAACCGGGGAGCTGTTTTTT
>.|TRBJ2-1|TRBV12-3/TRBV12-4|.
CASSLIAYNEQFF
TGTGCCAGCAGTTTAATCGCCTACAATGAGCAGTTCTTC
>TRBD2|TRBJ2-3|TRBV27|.
CASTQGGTSGRTDTQYF
TGTGCCAGCACCCAGGGGGGGACTAGCGGGAGGACAGATACGCAGTATTTT
>TRBD2|TRBJ2-7|TRBV19|.
CASSSGLAGGHEQYF
TGTGCCAGTAGTTCCGGACTAGCGGGAGGACACGAGCAGTACTTC
>.|TRBJ1-1|TRBV6-5|few
CASTPGPTMNTEAFF
TGTGCCAGCACCCCAGGGCCCACCATGAACACTGAAGCTTTCTTT
>TRBD1|TRBJ1-5|TRBV24-1|.
CATSESQGTTQPQHF
TGTGCCACCAGTGAGTCACAGGGGACCACTCAGCCCCAGCATTTT
>TRBD1|TRBJ2-1|TRBV18|.
CASSPDDRQGANEQFF
TGTGCCAGCTCACCCGATGACCGACAGGGGGCAAATGAGCAGTTCTTC
>TRBD1|TRBJ2-7|TRBV5-6|.
CASSFGTGSYEQYF
TGTGCCAGCAGCTTCGGGACAGGTTCCTACGAGCAGTACTTC
>TRBD1|TRBJ2-3|TRBV5-1|.
CASSPKSGTGTDTQYF
TGCGCCAGCAGCCCGAAATCCGGGACAGGGACAGATACGCAGTATTTT
>.|TRBJ1-5|TRBV18|few
CASSPGQTNQPQHF
TGTGCCAGCTCCCCCGGTCAGACTAATCAGCCCCAGCATTTT
>TRBD2|TRBJ2-1|TRBV6-5|.
CASSYSGGRAKEQFF
TGTGCCAGCAGTTACTCGGGCGGGAGGGCCAAGGAGCAGTTCTTC
>TRBD2|TRBJ2-1|TRBV7-2|.
CASSPIAGVNEQFF
TGTGCCAGCAGCCCAATAGCGGGTGTTAATGAGCAGTTCTTC
>TRBD1|TRBJ1-1|TRBV19|.
CASKFGQGAAEAFF
TGTGCCAGTAAATTCGGGCAGGGGGCTGCTGAAGCTTTCTTT
>TRBD2|TRBJ2-3|TRBV5-1|.
CASSAGTSADTQYF
TGCGCCAGCAGCGCCGGGACTAGCGCAGATACGCAGTATTTT
>.|TRBJ2-7|TRBV4-2|.
CASSLATGSYEQYF
TGTGCCAGCAGCCTTGCGACGGGCTCCTACGAGCAGTACTTC
>.|TRBJ1-3|TRBV3-1/TRBV3-2|once
CASSRRGRGAGNTIYF
TGTGCCAGCAGCCGCAGAGGCAGGGGCGCGGGAAACACCATATATTTT
>.|TRBJ2-1|TRBV11-3|.
CASSLFGGVMRVLNEQFF
TGTGCCAGCAGCTTATTCGGCGGAGTGATGCGGGTCTTAAATGAGCAGTTCTTC
>TRBD2|TRBJ2-5|TRBV5-6|.
CASSLGLAGVYQETQYF
TGTGCCAGCAGCTTGGGACTAGCGGGGGTGTACCAAGAGACCCAGTACTTC
>.|TRBJ1-1|TRBV7-2|once
CASSLSVNTEAFF
TGTGCCAGCAGCTTGTCCGTCAACACTGAAGCTTTCTTT
>.|TRBJ2-6|TRBV3-1/TRBV3-2|few
CASSLEATEVSVLTF
TGTGCCAGCAGCCTTGAGGCCACCGAGGTCAGCGTCCTGACTTTC
>.|TRBJ2-1|TRBV12-5|.
CASGLGAEDNEQFF
TGTGCTAGTGGTTTAGGGGCTGAGGACAATGAGCAGTTCTTC
>TRBD1|TRBJ1-2|TRBV29-1|.
CSVRQGASYGYTF
TGCAGCGTGAGACAGGGGGCGAGCTATGGCTACACCTTC
>TRBD2|TRBJ2-5|TRBV5-6|.
CASSFFTLAGRWEETQYF
TGTGCCAGCAGCTTTTTTACACTAGCGGGGCGATGGGAAGAGACCCAGTACTTC
>.|TRBJ1-1|TRBV12-3/TRBV12-4|.
CASSRGTTEAFF
TGTGCCAGCAGCCGGGGGACCACTGAAGCTTTCTTT
>TRBD1|TRBJ1-1|TRBV19|once
CASSPGTGNIRGTEAFF
TGTGCCAGTAGTCCAGGGACAGGAAATATTAGAGGGACTGAAGCTTTCTTT
>TRBD2|TRBJ2-7|TRBV3-1/TRBV3-2|.
CASSLAGEFYEQYF
TGTGCCAGCAGCCTAGCGGGAGAGTTCTACGAGCAGTACTTC
>TRBD2|TRBJ2-7|TRBV11-3|.
CASSPPSGPQWNEQYF
TGTGCCAGCAGCCCACCTAGCGGCCCTCAGTGGAACGAGCAGTACTTC
>.|TRBJ2-3|TRBV20-1|.
CSASESSASTDTQYF
TGCAGTGCTAGTGAATCTAGCGCCTCCACAGATACGCAGTATTTT
>TRBD1|TRBJ1-2|TRBV6-2/TRBV6-3|.
CASSSGQGRGYTF
TGTGCCAGCAGTTCCGGACAGGGCCGAGGCTACACCTTC
>TRBD1|TRBJ2-3|TRBV14|.
CASSQGQGRHTQYF
TGTGCCAGCAGCCAAGGACAGGGTAGGCATACGCAGTATTTT
>TRBD1|TRBJ2-4|TRBV18|.
CASSPPKDRWTKNIQYF
TGTGCCAGCTCACCACCCAAGGACAGGTGGACCAAAAACATTCAGTACTTC
>TRBD1|TRBJ2-4|TRBV28|.
CASSFGNTGGWNIQYF
TGTGCCAGCAGTTTCGGTAACACAGGGGGCTGGAACATTCAGTACTTC
>TRBD2|TRBJ2-1|TRBV7-8|.
CASSSWTSRHNEQFF
TGTGCCAGCAGCTCCTGGACTAGCCGCCACAATGAGCAGTTCTTC
>.|TRBJ2-7|TRBV5-1|few
CASSPDTASYEQYF
TGCGCCAGCAGCCCAGACACAGCCTCGTACGAGCAGTACTTC
>TRBD1|TRBJ1-1|TRBV5-5|.
CASSPSQGGAFF
TGTGCCAGCAGCCCCTCCCAGGGGGGAGCTTTCTTT
>.|TRBJ2-1|TRBV27|.
CASSDDRRQNEQFF
TGTGCCAGCAGTGATGACAGGAGGCAGAACGAGCAGTTCTTC